What follows are 20 T cell receptor beta chains derived from one specimen sequenced in a study of blood T cell repertoires in COVID-19. Sequenced by immunoSEQ multiplex PCR; TCRdb stores in-frame clones only, minus some. In the table there are 200,000 to 300,000 clones, about nine tenths of which are singletons. The sample consisted of peripheral blood. The receptor source for this set is a young man with COVID-19, enrolled during active disease.

The rearrangement uses TRBV5-1 and TRBJ2-7; D gene uncertain. The CDR3 sequence is 13 residues long. CDR1 SGHRS and CDR2 YFSETQ come from the germline V gene. V was cut by 1 base and J by 3 bases, with 8 bases left in between. CDR3 sequence: CASSLSVDYEQYF. The CDR3 nucleotides are TGCGCCAGCAGCTTGTCGGTAGACTACGAGCAGTACTTC.

V is TRBV6-7 and J is TRBJ2-3; TRBD2 agrees at 8 bases. TRBV6-7 carries the ORF label, with uncertain function. V lost 0 bases and J lost 3; bases outside the gene matches: 8. CDR3 size: 17 residues. The CDR3 reads CASSYSILAGSTDTQYF. DNA of the CDR3: TGTGCCAGCAGTTACTCGATCTTAGCGGGGAGTACAGATACGCAGTATTTT.

The CDR3 spells CSVAGVANYGYTF. The CDR3 bases are TGCAGCGTTGCGGGGGTAGCTAACTATGGCTACACCTTC. The chain uses TRBV29-1 and TRBJ1-2; D may be TRBD1 (5 bases). Germline CDR1 is SQVTM and CDR2 is ANQGSEA. Trimming stripped 4 bases from V and 0 bases from J, with 9 bases between. The CDR3 is made up of 13 amino acids.

The chain is built from TRBV5-1 and TRBJ2-2, with 7 bases identical to TRBD1. The CDR3 runs to 15 residues. CDR1 SGHRS and CDR2 YFSETQ come from the germline V gene. Unmatched junction bases numbered 11, after V lost 4 bases and J lost 8 bases. The CDR3 reads CASSPETGSRGELFF. CDR3 nucleotides: TGCGCCAGCAGCCCGGAGACAGGGTCCCGGGGGGAGCTGTTTTTT.

This clone was recorded once. This chain connects TRBV18 to TRBJ1-2; a weak D match, TRBD1 (6 bases). Looked up from germline, CDR1 is KGHSH and CDR2 is LQKENI. CDR3 size: 14 residues. The V end was cut by 3 bases, the J end by 5 bases, with 13 bases between. The CDR3 is CASSPDSFGYGYTF. The CDR3 DNA reads as TGTGCCAGCTCACCGGACAGCTTTGGGTATGGCTACACCTTC.

The J gene is TRBJ2-2, the V gene TRBV7-9; weak D call: TRBD2 (7 bases). Germline CDR1 is SEHNR and CDR2 is FQNEAQ (reference sequence). The V and J ends lost 7 bases and 4 bases respectively, with 19 bases between them. This CDR3 comprises 16 residues. The CDR3 DNA is TGTGCCAGCACCCGGGGGGCAGGGACGAGCACCGGGGAGCTGTTTTTT. This gives the protein CASTRGAGTSTGELFF.

In DNA, the CDR3 is TGTGCCAGCAGCCTCCGGCGGGGAGCAACAGATACGCAGTATTTT. It codes for CASSLRRGATDTQYF. The chain combines TRBV6-2 or TRBV6-3 with TRBJ2-3; D perhaps matches TRBD2 (6 bases). V was pared by 6 bases and J by 3 bases, with 16 bases between. From germline, CDR1 is MNHEY and CDR2 SVGEGT. There are 15 residues in the CDR3.

The chain has TRBV5-1 and TRBJ1-2; the D gene is possibly TRBD1 (5 bases). The CDR3 loop spans 13 amino acids. The V end was cut by 0 bases, the J end by 7 bases, with 10 bases between. Germline lookup yields CDR1 SGHRS and CDR2 YFSETQ. The chain's CDR3 is CASSLGSRGGYTF. In nucleotides, the CDR3 is TGCGCCAGCAGCTTGGGATCTAGGGGTGGCTACACCTTC.

This clone was detected only a few times. This chain uses TRBV10-3 with TRBJ1-2; D possibly corresponds to TRBD1 (6 bases). The V and J ends lost 10 bases and 2 bases respectively, with 23 bases between them. The CDR3 runs 16 residues. Per the germline V gene, CDR1 is ENHRY and CDR2 is SYGVKD. The CDR3 DNA reads as TGTGCCACCTCAATCACGAGCGGACAGAGAAACTATGGCTACACCTTC. Residues: CATSITSGQRNYGYTF.

The gene calls are TRBV7-6 and TRBJ1-1; tentative D call: TRBD1 (6 bases). CDR1 SGHVS and CDR2 FNYEAQ come from the germline V gene. The CDR3 covers 15 residues. Trimming took off 2 bases at V and 3 bases at J, with 13 bases between the two ends. The CDR3 region is CASSLLGEGDTEAFF. CDR3 bases: TGTGCCAGCAGCTTACTTGGGGAGGGGGACACTGAAGCTTTCTTT.

The genes are TRBV24-1 and TRBJ1-3; D might be TRBD1 (6 bases). The CDR3 has 16 residues. Trimming left V 10 bases short and J 2 bases short, with 20 bases between. Germline assignment: CDR1 KGHDR and CDR2 SFDVKD. CDR3 bases: TGTGCCACTTCCCAGTGGCGGGGGCTAACTGGAAACACCATATATTTT. Protein: CATSQWRGLTGNTIYF.

This CDR3 is CASSLLGQGANTEAFF. The DNA of the CDR3 is TGTGCCAGCAGCTTGCTGGGCCAGGGGGCGAATACTGAAGCTTTCTTT. The chain carries TRBV5-5 and TRBJ1-1, with 8 bases that match TRBD1. The CDR3 consists of 16 residues. Trimming at V came to 1 base and at J to 5 bases, leaving 10 bases not matched to a gene. Germline CDR1 and CDR2: SGHKS and YYEKEE (reference sequence).

The chain combines TRBV6-2 or TRBV6-3 with TRBJ2-5; the match to TRBD1 covers 10 bases. The CDR3 is 16 amino acids. The germline gives CDR1 MNHEY, CDR2 SVGEGT. J gave up 1 base and V 4 bases, and 6 bases lay outside the gene matches. CDR3 sequence (DNA): TGTGCCAGCAGTTTGGGGACAGGGGCAACCCAAGAGACCCAGTACTTC. Protein product: CASSLGTGATQETQYF.

This clone has a handful of counts. V and J are TRBV30 and TRBJ2-7; tentative D call: TRBD2 (5 bases). Germline lookup yields CDR1 GTSNPN and CDR2 SVGIG (reference sequence). CDR3 size: 13 residues. Trimming took off 2 bases at V and 1 base at J, with 9 bases between the two ends. CDR3 nucleotides: TGTGCCTGGAGTTTAGGGAGATCCTACGAGCAGTACTTC. Translated: CAWSLGRSYEQYF.

This chain links TRBV3-1 (or the pseudogene TRBV3-2) with TRBJ2-1; 9 bases are a match to TRBD2. The CDR3 loop spans 15 amino acids. The V and J ends lost 1 base and 7 bases, in that order; junction bases with no gene match: 5. Per the germline V gene, CDR1 is LGHDT and CDR2 is YNNKEL (reference sequence). For the CDR3, the DNA is TGTGCCAGCAGCCAAGGGCGGGGGGGCCAGAATGAGCAGTTCTTC. It is translated as CASSQGRGGQNEQFF.

The chain uses TRBV19 and TRBJ1-4; 9 bases align to TRBD1. Unmatched junction bases numbered 7, after V lost 4 bases and J lost 4 bases. Per germline, CDR1 LNHDA and CDR2 SQIVND (reference sequence). There are 16 residues in the CDR3. In DNA, the CDR3 is TGTGCCAGTAGTAAGAACAGGGGGCAGAGTAATGAAAAACTGTTTTTT. As protein: CASSKNRGQSNEKLFF.

The V gene is TRBV11-2, the J gene TRBJ2-7; 10 nucleotides agree with TRBD1. CDR3 size: 14 residues. The trim removed 5 bases at V and 3 bases at J, leaving 4 bases unmatched. From germline, CDR1 is SGHAT and CDR2 FQNNGV. In DNA form, the CDR3 reads TGTGCCAGCAGCCACCGGGACAGGGGCTACGAGCAGTACTTC. Its protein is CASSHRDRGYEQYF. Full variable domain (outside the CDR3, taken from reference TRBV11-2 and TRBJ2-7): EAGVAQSPRYKIIEKRQSVAFWCNPISGHATLYWYQQILGQGPKLLIQFQNNGVVDDSQLPKDRFSAERLKGVDSTLKIQPAKLEDSAVYLCASSHRDRGYEQYFGPGTRLTVT.

The chain links TRBV4-2 to TRBJ1-2, with 7 bases matching TRBD1. V was pared by 4 bases and J by 5 bases, with 1 base of the junction left unmatched. The germline V gene encodes CDR1 LGHNA and CDR2 YNFKEQ. This CDR3 has 12 amino acids. The CDR3 bases are TGTGCCAGCAGCCCGGACAGGTATGGCTACACCTTC. Residues: CASSPDRYGYTF.

V gene TRBV21-1 combines with J gene TRBJ1-6; the table's D call, TRBD1, was not checked against the DNA. TRBV21-1 is a listed pseudogene. This CDR3 is built from 19 residues. The DNA of the CDR3 is TGTGCCAGCAGCAAATTCGTAGGTGACAGCCGACATTCGGATTCACCCCTCCACTTT. Translation gives CASSKFVGDSRHSDSPLHF.

V gene TRBV19 combines with J gene TRBJ1-3, with TRBD1 matching 7 bases. CDR3 length: 14 amino acids. The V gene's germline CDR1 is LNHDA and CDR2 SQIVND (reference sequence). The ends lost 4 bases at V and 4 bases at J; junction bases unmatched: 4. CDR3 DNA: TGTGCCAGTAGTACCGACAGGGCCGGAAACACCATATATTTT. It encodes CASSTDRAGNTIYF.